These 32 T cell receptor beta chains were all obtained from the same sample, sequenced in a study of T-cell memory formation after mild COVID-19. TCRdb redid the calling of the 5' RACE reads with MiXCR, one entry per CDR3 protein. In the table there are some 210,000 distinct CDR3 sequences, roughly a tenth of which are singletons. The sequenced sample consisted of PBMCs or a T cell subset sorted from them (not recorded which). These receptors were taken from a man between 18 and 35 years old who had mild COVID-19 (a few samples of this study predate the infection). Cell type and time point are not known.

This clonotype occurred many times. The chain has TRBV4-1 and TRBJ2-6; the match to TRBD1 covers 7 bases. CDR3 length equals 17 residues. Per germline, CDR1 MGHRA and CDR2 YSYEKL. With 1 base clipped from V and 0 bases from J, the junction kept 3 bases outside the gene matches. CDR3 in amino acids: CASSQGRTGSGANVLTF. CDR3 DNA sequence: TGCGCCAGCAGCCAAGGCCGGACAGGCTCTGGGGCCAACGTCCTGACTTTC.

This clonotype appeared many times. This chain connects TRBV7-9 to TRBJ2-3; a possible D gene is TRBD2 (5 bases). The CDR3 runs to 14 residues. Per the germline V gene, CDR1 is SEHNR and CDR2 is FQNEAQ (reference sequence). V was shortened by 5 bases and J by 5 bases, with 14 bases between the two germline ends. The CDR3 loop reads CASSHTAAGDTQYF. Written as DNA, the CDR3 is TGTGCCAGCAGCCATACCGCTGCGGGAGATACGCAGTATTTT. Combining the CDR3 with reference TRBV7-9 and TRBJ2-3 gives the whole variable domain DTGVSQNPRHKITKRGQNVTFRCDPISEHNRLYWYRQTLGQGPEFLTYFQNEAQLEKSRLLSDRFSAERPKGSFSTLEIQRTEQGDSAMYLCASSHTAAGDTQYFGPGTRLTVL.

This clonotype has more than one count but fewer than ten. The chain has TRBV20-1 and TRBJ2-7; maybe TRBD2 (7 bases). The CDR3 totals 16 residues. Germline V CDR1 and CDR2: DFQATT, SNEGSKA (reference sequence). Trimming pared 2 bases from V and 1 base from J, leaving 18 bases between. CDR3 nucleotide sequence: TGCAGTGCTAGACGGGCGGGGGCCCACCAATCCTACGAGCAGTACTTC. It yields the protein CSARRAGAHQSYEQYF.

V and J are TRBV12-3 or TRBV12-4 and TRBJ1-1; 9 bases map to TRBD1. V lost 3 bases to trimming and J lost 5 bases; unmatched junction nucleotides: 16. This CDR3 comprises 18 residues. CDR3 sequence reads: CASSFVGGYRGRVTEAFF. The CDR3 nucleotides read TGTGCCAGCAGTTTCGTTGGGGGGTACAGGGGGCGGGTAACTGAAGCTTTCTTT.

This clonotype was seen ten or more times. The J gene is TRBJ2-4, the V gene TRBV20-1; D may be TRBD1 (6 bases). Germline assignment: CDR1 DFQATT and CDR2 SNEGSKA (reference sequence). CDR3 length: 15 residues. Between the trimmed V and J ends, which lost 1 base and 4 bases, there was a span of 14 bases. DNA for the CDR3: TGCAGTGCTAGAGGGGGAGCAGGGGCTAAAAACATTCAGTACTTC. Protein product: CSARGGAGAKNIQYF.

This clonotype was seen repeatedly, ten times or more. This CDR3 reads CASSVGPLRGTNEQFF. The CDR3 DNA is TGTGCCAGCAGCGTAGGCCCTTTGCGGGGGACCAATGAGCAGTTCTTC. The gene calls are TRBV9 and TRBJ2-1; TRBD2 matches 7 bases. This CDR3 region has 16 residues. The V gene end was trimmed by 0 bases and the J gene end by 6 bases; junction bases not matched to a gene: 9. The V gene's germline CDR1 is SGDLS and CDR2 YYNGEE.

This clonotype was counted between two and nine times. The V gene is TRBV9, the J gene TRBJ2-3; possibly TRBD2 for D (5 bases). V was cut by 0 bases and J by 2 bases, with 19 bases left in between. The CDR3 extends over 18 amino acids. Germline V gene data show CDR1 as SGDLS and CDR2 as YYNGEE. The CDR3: CASSVATSSEGLTDTQYF. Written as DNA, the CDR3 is TGTGCCAGCAGCGTAGCTACCAGCTCAGAAGGACTCACAGATACGCAGTATTTT. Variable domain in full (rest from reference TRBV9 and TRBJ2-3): DSGVTQTPKHLITATGQRVTLRCSPRSGDLSVYWYQQSLDQGLQFLIQYYNGEERAKGNILERFSAQQFPDLHSELNLSSLELGDSALYFCASSVATSSEGLTDTQYFGPGTRLTVL.

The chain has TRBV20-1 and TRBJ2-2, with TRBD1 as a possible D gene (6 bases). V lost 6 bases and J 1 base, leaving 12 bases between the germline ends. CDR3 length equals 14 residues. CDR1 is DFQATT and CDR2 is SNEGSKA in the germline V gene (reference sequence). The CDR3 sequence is CSAVGRGNTGELFF. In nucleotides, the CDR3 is TGCAGTGCGGTGGGCAGGGGGAACACCGGGGAGCTGTTTTTT.

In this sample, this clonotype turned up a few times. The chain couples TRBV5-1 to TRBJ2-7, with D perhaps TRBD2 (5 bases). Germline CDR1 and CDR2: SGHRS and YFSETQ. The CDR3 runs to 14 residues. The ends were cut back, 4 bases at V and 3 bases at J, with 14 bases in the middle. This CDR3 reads CASSPPGRDYEQYV. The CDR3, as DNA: TGCGCCAGCAGCCCCCCCGGACGGGACTACGAGCAGTACGTC.

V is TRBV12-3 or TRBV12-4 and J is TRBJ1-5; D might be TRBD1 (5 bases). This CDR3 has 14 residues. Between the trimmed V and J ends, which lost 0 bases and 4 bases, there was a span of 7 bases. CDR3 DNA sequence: TGTGCCAGCAGTTTAGCGTGGGGGAATCAGCCCCAGCATTTT. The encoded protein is CASSLAWGNQPQHF.

The chain's CDR3 is CASSVDTEQFF. In nucleotides, the CDR3 is TGTGCCAGCAGTGTTGACACAGAGCAGTTCTTC. The rearrangement joins TRBV6-6 to TRBJ2-1; D ambiguous. Per the germline V gene, CDR1 is MNHNY and CDR2 is SVGAGI (reference sequence). The CDR3 contains 11 residues. V lost 5 bases and J 10 bases, leaving 9 bases between the germline ends.

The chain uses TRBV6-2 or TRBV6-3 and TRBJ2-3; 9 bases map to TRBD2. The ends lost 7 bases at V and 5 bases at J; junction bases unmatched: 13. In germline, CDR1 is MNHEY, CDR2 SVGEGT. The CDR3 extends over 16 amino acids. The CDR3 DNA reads TGTGCCAGCACCCAGAGGCGGGGGGGGCCGGAAGATACGCAGTATTTT. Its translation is CASTQRRGGPEDTQYF.

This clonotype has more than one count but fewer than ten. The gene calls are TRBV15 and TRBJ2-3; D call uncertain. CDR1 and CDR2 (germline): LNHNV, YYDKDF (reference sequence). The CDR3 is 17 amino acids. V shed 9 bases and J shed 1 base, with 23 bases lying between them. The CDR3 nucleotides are TGTGCCACTACCTTAGCCATTCGGGCAGGAGGCACAGATACGCAGTATTTT. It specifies CATTLAIRAGGTDTQYF.

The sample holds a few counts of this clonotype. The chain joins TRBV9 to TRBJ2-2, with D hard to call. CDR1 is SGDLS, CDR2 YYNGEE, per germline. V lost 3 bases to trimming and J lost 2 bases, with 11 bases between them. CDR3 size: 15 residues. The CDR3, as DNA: TGTGCCAGCAGCGCAATGGGCCTTAACACCGGGGAGCTGTTTTTT. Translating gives CASSAMGLNTGELFF.

The CDR3: CASSTAGTSGTGELFF. The DNA of the CDR3 is TGTGCCAGCAGCACCGCCGGGACTAGTGGGACCGGGGAGCTGTTTTTT. J is TRBJ2-2 and V is TRBV7-2, with 8 bases identical to TRBD2. Trimming cost V 5 bases and J 5 bases; bases outside gene matches: 10. Germline CDR1 and CDR2: SGHTA and FQGNSA. The CDR3 totals 16 residues.

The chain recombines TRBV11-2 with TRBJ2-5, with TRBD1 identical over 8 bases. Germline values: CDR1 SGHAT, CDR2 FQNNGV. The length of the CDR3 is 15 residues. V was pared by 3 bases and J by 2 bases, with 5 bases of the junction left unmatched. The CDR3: CASSFMTGEQETQYF. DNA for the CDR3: TGTGCCAGCAGCTTTATGACAGGGGAACAAGAGACCCAGTACTTC.

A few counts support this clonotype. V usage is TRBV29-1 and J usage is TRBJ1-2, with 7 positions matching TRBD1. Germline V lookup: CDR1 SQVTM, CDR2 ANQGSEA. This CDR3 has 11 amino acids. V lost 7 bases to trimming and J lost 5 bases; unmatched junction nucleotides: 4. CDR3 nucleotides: TGCAGCGCAGACAGGGCGTATGGCTACACCTTC. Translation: CSADRAYGYTF.

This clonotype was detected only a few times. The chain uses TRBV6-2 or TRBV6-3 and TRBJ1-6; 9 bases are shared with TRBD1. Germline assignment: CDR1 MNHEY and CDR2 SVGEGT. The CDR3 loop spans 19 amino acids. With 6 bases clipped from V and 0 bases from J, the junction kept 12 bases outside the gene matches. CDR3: CASRTGQGFSSSYNSPLHF. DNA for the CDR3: TGTGCCAGCAGGACGGGACAGGGATTTTCGAGCTCCTATAATTCACCCCTCCACTTT.

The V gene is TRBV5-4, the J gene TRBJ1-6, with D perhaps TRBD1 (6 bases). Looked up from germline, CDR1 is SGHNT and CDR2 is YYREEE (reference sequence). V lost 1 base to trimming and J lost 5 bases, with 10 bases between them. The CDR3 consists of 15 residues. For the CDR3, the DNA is TGTGCCAGCAGCTTGAGAGGGGGGGATAATTCACCCCTCCACTTT. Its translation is CASSLRGGDNSPLHF. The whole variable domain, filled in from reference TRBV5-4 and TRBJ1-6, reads ETGVTQSPTHLIKTRGQQVTLRCSSQSGHNTVSWYQQALGQGPQFIFQYYREEENGRGNFPPRFSGLQFPNYSSELNVNALELDDSALYLCASSLRGGDNSPLHFGNGTRLTVT.

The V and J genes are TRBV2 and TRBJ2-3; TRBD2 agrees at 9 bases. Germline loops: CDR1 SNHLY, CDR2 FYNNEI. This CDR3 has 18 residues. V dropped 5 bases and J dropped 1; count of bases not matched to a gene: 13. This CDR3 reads CASSKIAVVAGGTDTQYF. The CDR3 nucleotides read TGTGCCAGCAGTAAAATTGCGGTCGTAGCGGGGGGCACAGATACGCAGTATTTT. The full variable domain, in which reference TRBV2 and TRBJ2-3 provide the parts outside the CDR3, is EPEVTQTPSHQVTQMGQEVILRCVPISNHLYFYWYRQILGQKVEFLVSFYNNEISEKSEIFDDQFSVERPDGSNFTLKIRSTKLEDSAMYFCASSKIAVVAGGTDTQYFGPGTRLTVL.

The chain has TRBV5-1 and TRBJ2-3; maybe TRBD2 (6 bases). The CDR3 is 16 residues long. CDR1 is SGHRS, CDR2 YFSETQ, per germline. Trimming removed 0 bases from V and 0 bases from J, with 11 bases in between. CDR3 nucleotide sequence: TGCGCCAGCAGCTTGGAAGGAGGGACTAGCACAGATACGCAGTATTTT. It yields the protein CASSLEGGTSTDTQYF.

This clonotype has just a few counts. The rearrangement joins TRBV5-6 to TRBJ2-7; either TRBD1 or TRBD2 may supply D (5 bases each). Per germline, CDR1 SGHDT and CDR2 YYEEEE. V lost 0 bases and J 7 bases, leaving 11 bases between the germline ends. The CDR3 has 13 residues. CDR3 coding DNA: TGTGCCAGCAGCTTGGAGGGACCGGGTGAGCAGTACTTC. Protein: CASSLEGPGEQYF.

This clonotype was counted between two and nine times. Written as DNA, the CDR3 is TGCAGTGCGGGGCTAACGGACGAGCAGTACTTC. Translated, it gives CSAGLTDEQYF. This rearrangement joins TRBV20-1 to TRBJ2-7; a weak D match, TRBD1 (5 bases). V shed 6 bases and J shed 5 bases, with 11 bases lying between them. Germline CDR1 DFQATT, CDR2 SNEGSKA (reference sequence). The CDR3 sequence is 11 residues long.

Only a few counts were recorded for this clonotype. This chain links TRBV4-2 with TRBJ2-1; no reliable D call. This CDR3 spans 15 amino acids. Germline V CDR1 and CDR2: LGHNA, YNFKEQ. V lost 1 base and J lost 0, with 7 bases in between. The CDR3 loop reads CASSQVVSSYNEQFF. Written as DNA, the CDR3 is TGTGCCAGCAGCCAAGTGGTTAGCTCCTACAATGAGCAGTTCTTC.

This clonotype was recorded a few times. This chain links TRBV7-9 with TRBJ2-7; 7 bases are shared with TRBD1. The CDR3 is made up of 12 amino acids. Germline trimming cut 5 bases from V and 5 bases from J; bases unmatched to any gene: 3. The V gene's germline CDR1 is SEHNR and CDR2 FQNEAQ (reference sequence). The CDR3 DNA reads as TGTGCCAGCAGCGTGGACAGGAACGAGCAGTACTTC. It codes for CASSVDRNEQYF.

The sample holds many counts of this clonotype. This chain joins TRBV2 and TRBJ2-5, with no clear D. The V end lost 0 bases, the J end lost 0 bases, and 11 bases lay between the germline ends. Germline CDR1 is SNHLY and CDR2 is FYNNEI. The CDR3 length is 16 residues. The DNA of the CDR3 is TGTGCCAGCAGTGAAGCCGGCAGGATGCACCAAGAGACCCAGTACTTC. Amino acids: CASSEAGRMHQETQYF.

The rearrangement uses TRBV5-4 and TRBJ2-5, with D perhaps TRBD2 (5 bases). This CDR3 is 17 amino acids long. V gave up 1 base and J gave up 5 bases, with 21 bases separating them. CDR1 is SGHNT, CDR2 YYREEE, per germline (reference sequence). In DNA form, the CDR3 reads TGTGCCAGCAGCTTGAAGGTGGCGCGGGCGCAGTGGGAGACCCAGTACTTC. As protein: CASSLKVARAQWETQYF.

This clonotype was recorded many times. CDR3 sequence reads: CASSLDPSSYEQYV. CDR3 DNA sequence: TGCGCCAGCAGCTTGGATCCGAGCTCCTACGAGCAGTACGTC. The chain employs TRBV5-1 and TRBJ2-7; no definite D call. The V and J ends lost 0 bases and 0 bases respectively, with 7 bases between them. CDR1 is SGHRS and CDR2 is YFSETQ in the germline V gene. The CDR3 is made up of 14 amino acids.

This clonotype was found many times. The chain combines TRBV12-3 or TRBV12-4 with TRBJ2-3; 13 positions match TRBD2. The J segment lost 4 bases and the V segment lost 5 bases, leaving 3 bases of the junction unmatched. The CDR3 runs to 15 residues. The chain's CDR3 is CASSQGLAGADTQYF. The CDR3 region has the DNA TGTGCCAGCAGTCAAGGACTAGCGGGAGCAGATACGCAGTATTTT.

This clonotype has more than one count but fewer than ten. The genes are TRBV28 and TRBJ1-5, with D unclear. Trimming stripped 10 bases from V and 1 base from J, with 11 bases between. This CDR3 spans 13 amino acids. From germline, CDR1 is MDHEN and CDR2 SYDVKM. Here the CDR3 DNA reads TGTGCCACTGAGGGTTTCAGCAATCAGCCCCAGCATTTT. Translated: CATEGFSNQPQHF.

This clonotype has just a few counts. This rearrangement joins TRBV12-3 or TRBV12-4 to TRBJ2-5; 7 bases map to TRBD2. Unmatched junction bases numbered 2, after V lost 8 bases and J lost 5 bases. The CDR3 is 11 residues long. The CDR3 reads CASGEGETQYF. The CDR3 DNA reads TGTGCCAGCGGGGAGGGGGAGACCCAGTACTTC.

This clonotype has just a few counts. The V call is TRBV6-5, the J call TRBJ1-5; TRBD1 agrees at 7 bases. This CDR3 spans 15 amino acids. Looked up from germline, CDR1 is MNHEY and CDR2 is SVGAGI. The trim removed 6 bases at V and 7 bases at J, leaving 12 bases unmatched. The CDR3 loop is CASRRSQGSVQPQHF. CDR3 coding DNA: TGTGCCAGCAGACGATCACAGGGGAGCGTGCAGCCCCAGCATTTT.